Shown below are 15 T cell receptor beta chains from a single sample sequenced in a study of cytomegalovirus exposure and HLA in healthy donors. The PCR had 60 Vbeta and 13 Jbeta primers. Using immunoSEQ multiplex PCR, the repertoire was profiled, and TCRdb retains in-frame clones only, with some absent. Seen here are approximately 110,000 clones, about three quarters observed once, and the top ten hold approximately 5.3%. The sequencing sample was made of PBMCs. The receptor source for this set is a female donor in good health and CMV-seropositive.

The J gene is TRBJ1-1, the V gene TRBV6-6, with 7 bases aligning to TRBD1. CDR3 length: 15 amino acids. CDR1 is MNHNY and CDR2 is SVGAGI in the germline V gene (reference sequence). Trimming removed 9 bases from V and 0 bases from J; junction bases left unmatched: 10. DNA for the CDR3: TGTGCCAGTCACCCAAGGGGACAGTTGAACACTGAAGCTTTCTTT. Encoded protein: CASHPRGQLNTEAFF.

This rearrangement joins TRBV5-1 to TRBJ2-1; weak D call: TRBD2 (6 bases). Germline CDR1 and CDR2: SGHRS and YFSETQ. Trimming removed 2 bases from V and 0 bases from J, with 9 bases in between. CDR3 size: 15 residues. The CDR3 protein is CASSLVGGSYNEQFF. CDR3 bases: TGCGCCAGCAGCTTAGTCGGGGGCTCCTACAATGAGCAGTTCTTC.

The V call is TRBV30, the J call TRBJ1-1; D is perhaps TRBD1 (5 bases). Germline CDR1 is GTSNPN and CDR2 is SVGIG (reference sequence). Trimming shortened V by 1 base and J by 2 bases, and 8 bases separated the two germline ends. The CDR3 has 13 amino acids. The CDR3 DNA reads TGTGCCTGGAGTGGTCAGGGTAACACTGAAGCTTTCTTT. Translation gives CAWSGQGNTEAFF.

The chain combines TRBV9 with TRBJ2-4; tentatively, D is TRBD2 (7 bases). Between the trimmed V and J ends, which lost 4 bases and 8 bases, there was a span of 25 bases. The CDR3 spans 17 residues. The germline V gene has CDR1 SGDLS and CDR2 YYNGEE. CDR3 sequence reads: CASSTQGGGTTRDIQYF. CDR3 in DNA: TGTGCCAGCAGCACCCAAGGGGGGGGGACTACCCGTGACATTCAGTACTTC.

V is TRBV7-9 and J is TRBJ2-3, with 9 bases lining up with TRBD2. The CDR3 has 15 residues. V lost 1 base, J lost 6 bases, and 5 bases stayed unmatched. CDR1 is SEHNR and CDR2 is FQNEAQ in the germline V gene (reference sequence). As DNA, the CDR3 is TGTGCCAGCAGCTTAGGAAGCGGGAGGCGTGATACGCAGTATTTT. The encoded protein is CASSLGSGRRDTQYF.

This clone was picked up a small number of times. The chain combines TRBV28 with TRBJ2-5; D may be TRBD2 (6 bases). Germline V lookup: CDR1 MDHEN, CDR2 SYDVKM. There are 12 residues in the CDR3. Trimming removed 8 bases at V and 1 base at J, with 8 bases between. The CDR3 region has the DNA TGTGCCAGCCAGGGACTCCAAGAGACCCAGTACTTC. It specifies CASQGLQETQYF.

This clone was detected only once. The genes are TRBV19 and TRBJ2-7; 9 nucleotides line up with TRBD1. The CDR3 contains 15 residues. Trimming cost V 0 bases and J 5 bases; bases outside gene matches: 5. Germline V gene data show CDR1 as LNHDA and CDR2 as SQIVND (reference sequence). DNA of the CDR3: TGTGCCAGTAGTATAGAGGGACAGGGTACCCACGAGCAGTACTTC. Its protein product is CASSIEGQGTHEQYF.

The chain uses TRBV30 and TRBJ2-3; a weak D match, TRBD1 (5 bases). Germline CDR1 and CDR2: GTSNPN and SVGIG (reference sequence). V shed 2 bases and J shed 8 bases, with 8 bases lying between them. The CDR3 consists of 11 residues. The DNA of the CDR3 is TGTGCCTGGAGTCTCCAGGGTACGCAGTATTTT. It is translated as CAWSLQGTQYF.

The CDR3: CASSSNRGRNSPLHF. CDR3 DNA: TGTGCCAGCAGTTCGAACAGGGGGCGAAATTCACCCCTCCACTTT. This sequence joins TRBV7-2 and TRBJ1-6, with 9 bases lining up with TRBD1. The trim removed 6 bases at V and 7 bases at J, leaving 7 bases unmatched. CDR3 length equals 15 residues. The germline V gene encodes CDR1 SGHTA and CDR2 FQGNSA.

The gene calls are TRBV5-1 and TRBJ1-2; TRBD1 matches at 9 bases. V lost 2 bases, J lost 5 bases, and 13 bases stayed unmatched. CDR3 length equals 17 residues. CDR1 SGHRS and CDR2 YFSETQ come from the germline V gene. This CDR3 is CASSFGDRAPEDYGYTF. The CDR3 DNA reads TGCGCCAGCAGCTTCGGGGACAGGGCCCCGGAGGATTATGGCTACACCTTC. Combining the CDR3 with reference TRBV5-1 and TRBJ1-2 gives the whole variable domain KAGVTQTPRYLIKTRGQQVTLSCSPISGHRSVSWYQQTPGQGLQFLFEYFSETQRNKGNFPGRFSGRQFSNSRSEMNVSTLELGDSALYLCASSFGDRAPEDYGYTFGSGTRLTVV.

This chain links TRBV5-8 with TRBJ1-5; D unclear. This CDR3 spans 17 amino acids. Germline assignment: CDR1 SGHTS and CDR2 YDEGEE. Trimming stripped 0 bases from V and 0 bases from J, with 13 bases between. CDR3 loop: CASSLGPRKPSNQPQHF. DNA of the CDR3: TGTGCCAGCAGCTTGGGGCCCAGGAAACCTAGCAATCAGCCCCAGCATTTT.

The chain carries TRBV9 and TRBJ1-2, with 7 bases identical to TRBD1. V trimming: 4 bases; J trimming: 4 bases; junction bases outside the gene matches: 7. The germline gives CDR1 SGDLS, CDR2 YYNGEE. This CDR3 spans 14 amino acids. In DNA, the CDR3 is TGTGCCAGCAGCCGCCGACAGGGTGGCTATGGCTACACCTTC. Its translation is CASSRRQGGYGYTF. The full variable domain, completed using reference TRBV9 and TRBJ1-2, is DSGVTQTPKHLITATGQRVTLRCSPRSGDLSVYWYQQSLDQGLQFLIQYYNGEERAKGNILERFSAQQFPDLHSELNLSSLELGDSALYFCASSRRQGGYGYTFGSGTRLTVV.

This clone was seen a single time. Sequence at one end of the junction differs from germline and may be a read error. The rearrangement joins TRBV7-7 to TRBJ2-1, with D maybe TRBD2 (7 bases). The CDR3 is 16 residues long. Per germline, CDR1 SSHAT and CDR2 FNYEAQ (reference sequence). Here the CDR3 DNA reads TGTGCTAGCAGCCCGGGTGCTAGCGGAGGGGGCAATGAGCAGTTCTTC. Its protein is CASSPGASGGGNEQFF.

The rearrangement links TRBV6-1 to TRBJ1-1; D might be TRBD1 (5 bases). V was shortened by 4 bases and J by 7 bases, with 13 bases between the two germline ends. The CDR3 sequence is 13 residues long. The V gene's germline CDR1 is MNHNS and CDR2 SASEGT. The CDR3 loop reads CASSARQYGEAFF. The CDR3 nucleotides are TGTGCCAGCAGTGCCAGACAGTATGGTGAAGCTTTCTTT.

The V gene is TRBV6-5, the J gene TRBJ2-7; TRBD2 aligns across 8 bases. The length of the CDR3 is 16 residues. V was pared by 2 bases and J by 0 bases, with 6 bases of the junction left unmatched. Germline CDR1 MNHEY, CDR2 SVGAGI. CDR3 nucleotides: TGTGCCAGCAGTTACCAAGGCGGGGGGCACTCCTACGAGCAGTACTTC. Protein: CASSYQGGGHSYEQYF.